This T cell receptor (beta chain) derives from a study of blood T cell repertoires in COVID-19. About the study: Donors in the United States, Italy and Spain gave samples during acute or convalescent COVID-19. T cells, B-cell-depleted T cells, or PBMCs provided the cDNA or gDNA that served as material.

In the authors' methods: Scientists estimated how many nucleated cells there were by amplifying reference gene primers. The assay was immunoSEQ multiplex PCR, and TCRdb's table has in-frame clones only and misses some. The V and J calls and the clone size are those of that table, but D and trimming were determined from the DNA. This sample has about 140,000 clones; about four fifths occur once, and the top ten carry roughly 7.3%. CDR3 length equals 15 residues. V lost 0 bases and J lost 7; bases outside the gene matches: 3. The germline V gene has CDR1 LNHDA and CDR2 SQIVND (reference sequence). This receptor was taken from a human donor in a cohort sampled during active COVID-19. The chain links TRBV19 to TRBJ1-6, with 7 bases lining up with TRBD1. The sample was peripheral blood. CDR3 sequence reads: CASSIETGWNSPLHF. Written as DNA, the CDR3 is TGTGCCAGTAGTATAGAGACAGGGTGGAATTCACCCCTCCACTTT.